This paragraph reports one T cell receptor beta chain. This entry comes from a study of blood T cell repertoires in COVID-19. The protocol was immunoSEQ multiplex PCR, while the TCRdb copy is restricted to in-frame clones and leaves out a portion. The sample records roughly 180,000 clones, 86% being singletons. Germline V gives CDR1 LGHDT, CDR2 YNNKEL (reference sequence). This CDR3 has 13 amino acids. V lost 5 bases to trimming and J lost 1 base, with 6 bases between them. Specimen: peripheral blood. This receptor was identified in a man between 18 and 29 years old with acute or convalescent COVID-19. V gene TRBV3-1 (or the pseudogene TRBV3-2) combines with J gene TRBJ2-1, with D possibly being TRBD2 (6 bases). The chain's CDR3 is CASSGTSYNEQFF. The DNA of the CDR3 is TGTGCCAGCAGCGGGACTTCCTACAATGAGCAGTTCTTC.